The 25 T cell receptor beta chains below come from one sample, sequenced in a study of OX40 agonist ivuxolimab in advanced cancers. TCRdb keeps only in-frame clones here, not all; method: immunoSEQ multiplex PCR. The table includes tens of thousands of clones, around 80% detected once. The sample here was CD4+ or CD8+ T cells sorted from blood, taken in a trial of the OX40 agonist ivuxolimab. The origin of the receptors is an adult with an advanced solid tumor such as melanoma, head and neck, liver or kidney cancer.

This chain connects TRBV11-3 to TRBJ2-2, with no clear D. Looked up from germline, CDR1 is SGHNT and CDR2 is YENEEA. The germline V and J ends were trimmed by 5 bases and 5 bases, with 15 bases remaining between them. This CDR3 comprises 15 residues. The CDR3 DNA is TGTGCCAGCAGCCCCAACGCGGCCGGTACCGGGGAGCTGTTTTTT. Translating it yields CASSPNAAGTGELFF.

The chain recombines TRBV10-3 with TRBJ2-1, with D possibly matching TRBD2 (6 bases). V was pared by 4 bases and J by 1 base, with 11 bases between. CDR1 and CDR2 (germline): ENHRY, SYGVKD. The length of the CDR3 is 15 residues. CDR3 DNA: TGTGCCATCAGTGGTAAAAGCGGGTCCTACAATGAGCAGTTCTTC. It yields the protein CAISGKSGSYNEQFF.

This clone was seen just once. The V call is TRBV2, the J call TRBJ1-2; D may be TRBD1 (5 bases). CDR3 length equals 16 residues. CDR1 is SNHLY and CDR2 is FYNNEI in the germline V gene. The V end was cut by 3 bases, the J end by 2 bases, with 16 bases between. CDR3 in DNA: TGTGCCAGCAGTGACCGGGGGGGGAGGGGAAACTATGGCTACACCTTC. Translated: CASSDRGGRGNYGYTF. Using reference TRBV2 and TRBJ1-2 for the parts outside the CDR3, the full variable domain is EPEVTQTPSHQVTQMGQEVILRCVPISNHLYFYWYRQILGQKVEFLVSFYNNEISEKSEIFDDQFSVERPDGSNFTLKIRSTKLEDSAMYFCASSDRGGRGNYGYTFGSGTRLTVV.

This rearrangement joins TRBV11-1 to TRBJ2-5; D is undetermined. Between the trimmed V and J ends, which lost 3 bases and 5 bases, there was a span of 13 bases. The CDR3 sequence is 14 residues long. Germline V CDR1 and CDR2: SGHAT, FQDESV (reference sequence). The CDR3 sequence is CASSFLTVGETQYF. CDR3 coding DNA: TGTGCCAGCAGCTTCTTAACGGTTGGGGAGACCCAGTACTTC.

V and J are TRBV6-1 and TRBJ1-5; 9 nucleotides align to TRBD1. The V gene's germline CDR1 is MNHNS and CDR2 SASEGT. CDR3 length: 15 amino acids. Trimming at V came to 7 bases and at J to 7 bases, leaving 11 bases not matched to a gene. In nucleotides, the CDR3 is TGTGCCAGCACCTCCGGGACAGGGTCGGGGCAGCCCCAGCATTTT. As protein: CASTSGTGSGQPQHF.

This rearrangement joins TRBV6-5 to TRBJ1-5; 7 bases line up with TRBD1. This CDR3 contains 15 residues. Germline assignment: CDR1 MNHEY and CDR2 SVGAGI. After removal of 6 bases from V and 1 base from J, the junction contained 6 bases not matched to a gene. The CDR3 protein is CASRLGTDSNQPQHF. In nucleotides, the CDR3 is TGTGCCAGCAGGCTCGGGACAGACAGCAATCAGCCCCAGCATTTT.

The rearrangement links TRBV4-1 to TRBJ1-2; a possible D gene is TRBD1 (5 bases). The CDR3 is 14 amino acids. Per the germline V gene, CDR1 is MGHRA and CDR2 is YSYEKL. V dropped 0 bases and J dropped 8 bases, with 13 bases sitting between them. The CDR3, as DNA: TGCGCCAGCAGCCAAGATGGACAAGGTAAAGGCTACACCTTC. It is translated as CASSQDGQGKGYTF.

The chain recombines TRBV7-9 with TRBJ1-1; 7 nucleotides match TRBD1. This CDR3 spans 15 amino acids. Trimming removed 5 bases from V and 5 bases from J; junction bases left unmatched: 11. Germline V gene sequence: CDR1 SEHNR, CDR2 FQNEAQ (reference sequence). Here the CDR3 reads CASSIWTGGSTEAFF. The CDR3 coding sequence is TGTGCCAGCAGCATCTGGACAGGAGGGAGTACTGAAGCTTTCTTT.

This clone turned up a few times. The chain carries TRBV6-1 and TRBJ2-7; no clear D gene. CDR1 MNHNS and CDR2 SASEGT come from the germline V gene. Trimming removed 6 bases at V and 4 bases at J, with 10 bases between. The CDR3 totals 12 residues. The CDR3 DNA reads TGTGCCAGCAGCGACCTTGGTTACGAGCAGTACTTC. Its translation is CASSDLGYEQYF.

The rearrangement uses TRBV7-9 and TRBJ2-2; a weak D match, TRBD1 (5 bases). Looked up from germline, CDR1 is SEHNR and CDR2 is FQNEAQ (reference sequence). Between the trimmed V and J ends, which lost 6 bases and 7 bases, there was a span of 18 bases. The CDR3 covers 15 residues. CDR3 nucleotides: TGTGCCAGCAGACCCCAGGGAAGTGTAGGCGGGGAGCTGTTTTTT. This gives the protein CASRPQGSVGGELFF.

The rearrangement joins TRBV5-8 to TRBJ2-5; 7 bases are shared with TRBD1. V was pared by 2 bases and J by 0 bases, with 4 bases of the junction left unmatched. The CDR3 has 15 amino acids. The germline CDR1 and CDR2 sequences are SGHTS and YDEGEE. Here the CDR3 DNA reads TGTGCCAGCAGCTTAGGACAGGACCACCAAGAGACCCAGTACTTC. It translates to CASSLGQDHQETQYF.

CDR3 sequence: CSVGGGNNQPQHF. CDR3 in DNA: TGCAGCGTTGGTGGGGGGAACAATCAGCCCCAGCATTTT. The chain employs TRBV29-1 and TRBJ1-5; tentatively, D is TRBD1 (5 bases). CDR1 SQVTM and CDR2 ANQGSEA come from the germline V gene. V gave up 4 bases and J gave up 3 bases, with 10 bases separating them. This CDR3 region has 13 residues.

V usage is TRBV28 and J usage is TRBJ2-5, with TRBD1 identical over 8 bases. The V gene end was trimmed by 3 bases and the J gene end by 5 bases; junction bases not matched to a gene: 5. Germline assignment: CDR1 MDHEN and CDR2 SYDVKM. This CDR3 has 14 residues. The CDR3 here is CASSFRGLGETQYF. CDR3 nucleotides: TGTGCCAGCAGTTTCAGGGGGCTGGGGGAGACCCAGTACTTC. Using reference TRBV28 and TRBJ2-5 for the parts outside the CDR3, the full variable domain is DVKVTQSSRYLVKRTGEKVFLECVQDMDHENMFWYRQDPGLGLRLIYFSYDVKMKEKGDIPEGYSVSREKKERFSLILESASTNQTSMYLCASSFRGLGETQYFGPGTRLLVL.

This chain uses TRBV7-9 with TRBJ2-5; D is unclear. The closer fit of TRBJ2-7 to the DNA end suggests the J call may be wrong. Germline CDR1 SEHNR, CDR2 FQNEAQ (reference sequence). This CDR3 region has 16 residues. The CDR3 nucleotides are TGTGCCAGCAGCTTACCACGCAGGCTTTCATACTACGAGCAGTACTTC. Its translation: CASSLPRRLSYYEQYF.

The rearrangement links TRBV11-2 to TRBJ2-2; D is unresolved. Germline CDR1 reads SGHAT; CDR2 reads FQNNGV. V was cut by 1 base and J by 4 bases, with 10 bases left in between. The CDR3 covers 15 residues. CDR3 residues: CASSLALATTGELFF. Here the CDR3 DNA reads TGTGCCAGCAGCTTAGCCCTCGCAACCACCGGGGAGCTGTTTTTT.

The count of this clone is one. The V gene is TRBV2, the J gene TRBJ1-5; D gene ambiguous. V was trimmed by 9 bases and J by 4 bases, leaving 13 bases between them. The CDR3 is made up of 13 amino acids. Germline CDR1 and CDR2: SNHLY and FYNNEI. The CDR3 reads CASTGSPNQPQHF. CDR3 sequence (DNA): TGTGCCAGTACGGGCAGTCCAAATCAGCCCCAGCATTTT.

This clone has a handful of counts. The rearrangement links TRBV5-6 to TRBJ1-4; 8 nucleotides line up with TRBD1. V shed 9 bases, J shed 4 bases, and the junction held 11 bases outside the gene matches. Germline CDR1 is SGHDT and CDR2 is YYEEEE. This CDR3 is 15 amino acids long. CDR3 bases: TGTGCCACCGGAAAACAGGGGGGGAATAATGAAAAACTGTTTTTT. This codes for CATGKQGGNNEKLFF.

This chain links TRBV5-1 with TRBJ2-3; TRBD1 agrees at 7 bases. CDR3 length: 14 residues. Germline V gene data show CDR1 as SGHRS and CDR2 as YFSETQ. The V and J ends lost 3 bases and 4 bases, in that order; junction bases with no gene match: 5. CDR3 sequence reads: CASSSLTGSDTQYF. The CDR3 nucleotides read TGCGCCAGCAGCTCGTTGACAGGGTCAGATACGCAGTATTTT.

The V call is TRBV19, the J call TRBJ1-1; no firm D call. Trimming removed 3 bases at V and 7 bases at J, with 9 bases between. The germline V gene encodes CDR1 LNHDA and CDR2 SQIVND (reference sequence). This CDR3 comprises 12 residues. CDR3 nucleotides: TGTGCCAGTAGTATGTCTAGAGGTGAAGCTTTCTTT. It specifies CASSMSRGEAFF.

This clone has only one observation. This chain connects TRBV4-2 to TRBJ1-3; D gene ambiguous. V gave up 1 base and J gave up 8 bases, with 3 bases separating them. CDR3 length: 11 residues. Germline CDR1 LGHNA, CDR2 YNFKEQ. The CDR3, as DNA: TGTGCCAGCAGCCAAGCCCACACCATATATTTT. The encoded protein is CASSQAHTIYF.

The chain uses TRBV18 and TRBJ1-5; tentative D call: TRBD1 (6 bases). Germline CDR1 and CDR2: KGHSH and LQKENI. Between the trimmed V and J ends, which lost 8 bases and 4 bases, there was a span of 12 bases. This CDR3 comprises 13 residues. DNA for the CDR3: TGTGCCAGCACCACAGGGACGAATCAGCCCCAGCATTTT. Translated: CASTTGTNQPQHF.

The chain has TRBV6-5 and TRBJ2-5; D may be TRBD2 (5 bases). The DNA matches TRBJ2-7 better at its end, which makes the J call doubtful. Germline V gene sequence: CDR1 MNHEY, CDR2 SVGAGI. This CDR3 has 15 amino acids. CDR3 in DNA: TGTGCCAGCAGTTACTTTGGACGGGGCTCCTACGAGCAGTACTTC. Residues: CASSYFGRGSYEQYF.

The rearrangement links TRBV7-6 to TRBJ1-4; perhaps TRBD1 as D (5 bases). The germline gives CDR1 SGHVS, CDR2 FNYEAQ. The CDR3 is 15 residues long. The ends were cut back, 2 bases at V and 7 bases at J, with 14 bases in the middle. CDR3 sequence (DNA): TGTGCCAGCAGCTTAAGGGCAGGGTGGGGTGAAAAACTGTTTTTT. This codes for CASSLRAGWGEKLFF. Looking up the rest from reference TRBV7-6 and TRBJ1-4 gives the full variable domain: GAGVSQSPRYKVTKRGQDVALRCDPISGHVSLYWYRQALGQGPEFLTYFNYEAQQDKSGLPNDRFSAERPEGSISTLTIQRTEQRDSAMYRCASSLRAGWGEKLFFGSGTQLSVL.

By sample share, this clone is medium-sized (0.01 to 0.1%). This chain connects TRBV2 to TRBJ2-2; D is ambiguous. This CDR3 spans 12 amino acids. V lost 6 bases to trimming and J lost 7 bases, with 9 bases between them. The V gene's germline CDR1 is SNHLY and CDR2 FYNNEI. Here the CDR3 reads CASRADGGELFF. Written as DNA, the CDR3 is TGTGCCAGCAGGGCAGACGGCGGGGAGCTGTTTTTT.

The CDR3 region is CASSAPGVRDEKLFF. The CDR3 nucleotides are TGTGCCAGCAGTGCTCCGGGGGTTAGAGATGAAAAACTGTTTTTT. The rearrangement joins TRBV28 to TRBJ1-4; D might be TRBD1 (5 bases). V was clipped by 5 bases and J by 6 bases, with 16 bases between them. Germline V gene sequence: CDR1 MDHEN, CDR2 SYDVKM. This CDR3 is 15 amino acids long.